The clone carrying this T cell receptor (beta chain) was seen once. TCRdb's table, derived via immunoSEQ multiplex PCR, lists solely in-frame clones and lacks some. The sample has 97,000 or so clones, 84% seen once; the top ten hold over 15%. The sample belongs to a study of T cell responses to AZD1222 COVID-19 vaccine. Germline values: CDR1 KGHSH, CDR2 LQKENI. The CDR3 is 15 residues long. V lost 0 bases and J lost 6; bases outside the gene matches: 6. The chain is built from TRBV18 and TRBJ2-7; the match to TRBD2 covers 9 bases. Sequences were derived from peripheral blood, sampled on day 0 of AZD1222 vaccination. The clonotype was recovered from an adult in good health. The CDR3 bases are TGTGCCAGCTCACCACCGCTAGCGGGAAGGCCCGAGCAGTACTTC. Translating it yields CASSPPLAGRPEQYF.